The 15 T cell receptor beta chains given below trace back to one sample, sequenced in a study of response to subunit inactivated influenza vaccine. A single record per CDR3 protein comes from TCRdb applying MiXCR to the RT-PCR reads. There are about 620,000 distinct CDR3 sequences in the sample; about 10% occur only once, and approximately 10% lies in the top ten. The same sample was also used in a study of T cells expressing NK-cell markers. That source reports: cDNA encoding TCR beta was synthesized via 5'RACE template switching incorporating UMIs.

Sequencing was performed on PBMCs from blood, taken on the day of vaccination. The receptors were gathered from a man in his forties or fifties who received an inactivated influenza vaccine.

This chain connects TRBV6-1 to TRBJ1-2; TRBD1 matches at 8 bases. With 10 bases clipped from V and 7 bases from J, the junction kept 11 bases outside the gene matches. The germline V gene has CDR1 MNHNS and CDR2 SASEGT. This CDR3 is 13 amino acids long. CDR3 sequence: CATGQGWSGGYTF. CDR3 nucleotide sequence: TGTGCCACCGGACAGGGTTGGAGCGGTGGCTACACCTTC.

The sample holds a few counts of this clonotype. The chain employs TRBV20-1 and TRBJ2-2, with D uncertain. This CDR3 spans 11 amino acids. Germline V CDR1 and CDR2: DFQATT, SNEGSKA (reference sequence). V was clipped by 5 bases and J by 6 bases, with 7 bases between them. The CDR3 sequence is CSAHRPGELFF. The DNA for the CDR3 is TGCAGTGCTCATCGTCCCGGGGAGCTGTTTTTT.

This rearrangement joins TRBV6-1 to TRBJ1-1; D not certain. The CDR3 loop spans 14 amino acids. Per germline, CDR1 MNHNS and CDR2 SASEGT. Trimming took 2 bases from V and 2 from J, leaving 9 bases between them. DNA for the CDR3: TGTGCCAGCAGTGAAATGGTTACAAACACTGAAGCTTTCTTT. This sequence encodes CASSEMVTNTEAFF.

The chain has TRBV12-3 or TRBV12-4 and TRBJ2-3; 8 nucleotides agree with TRBD2. The CDR3 has 12 amino acids. The V segment lost 6 bases and the J segment 8 bases; nucleotides outside the gene matches: 4. DNA of the CDR3: TGTGCCAGCAGCCAACTAGCGGCTACGCAGTATTTT. Translating gives CASSQLAATQYF.

V and J are TRBV4-3 and TRBJ2-1, with D possibly being TRBD1 or TRBD2 (5 bases each). The germline gives CDR1 LGHNA, CDR2 YSLEER. V was cut by 1 base and J by 7 bases, with 14 bases left in between. The CDR3 totals 15 residues. In nucleotides, the CDR3 is TGCGCCAGCAGCCAAGGGACCGGCTGGGGGAATGAGCAGTTCTTC. Protein product: CASSQGTGWGNEQFF.

The DNA for the CDR3 is TGTGCCAGCATCCCTATACGGGGGGCAAACATTCAGTACTTC. Translated: CASIPIRGANIQYF. The chain joins TRBV6-2 or TRBV6-3 to TRBJ2-4, with D perhaps matching TRBD2 (7 bases). V dropped 7 bases and J dropped 6 bases, with 16 bases sitting between them. This CDR3 is 14 amino acids long. Germline CDR1 MNHEY, CDR2 SVGEGT.

The table lists this clonotype with a few counts. The V and J genes are TRBV6-5 and TRBJ2-2, with D uncertain. The CDR3 is 15 amino acids. V was cut by 1 base and J by 3 bases, with 9 bases left in between. Per germline, CDR1 MNHEY and CDR2 SVGAGI. Here the CDR3 reads CASSYYRSDTGELFF. CDR3 in DNA: TGTGCCAGCAGTTACTATCGCTCCGACACCGGGGAGCTGTTTTTT.

Ten or more counts support this clonotype. The chain combines TRBV12-3 or TRBV12-4 with TRBJ2-5; D not resolved. The CDR3 is 13 amino acids. Trimming removed 7 bases at V and 5 bases at J, with 14 bases between. The CDR3 here is CASTLGSAETQYF. The CDR3 DNA follows: TGTGCCAGCACCCTGGGATCGGCGGAGACCCAGTACTTC.

Comments on this clonotype: With a much larger clone just one base away, this may be a read error. The V call is TRBV20-1, the J call TRBJ2-1; 9 bases match TRBD2. This CDR3 comprises 17 residues. The germline V gene encodes CDR1 DFQATT and CDR2 SNEGSKA (reference sequence). CDR3 coding DNA: TGCTGTGCTACCCAGATGACTAGCGGAGCCCGAAACAATGAGCAGTTCTTC. This gives the protein CCATQMTSGARNNEQFF.

In this sample, this clonotype turned up many times. V gene TRBV5-1 combines with J gene TRBJ2-3; D gene uncertain. Germline-derived CDR1 and CDR2 are SGHRS and YFSETQ. The CDR3 runs 15 residues. The ends were cut back, 2 bases at V and 2 bases at J, with 12 bases in the middle. In nucleotides, the CDR3 is TGCGCCAGCAGCTTTAAGGGTTCAGTCACAGATACGCAGTATTTT. Translation: CASSFKGSVTDTQYF.

This rearrangement joins TRBV10-3 to TRBJ2-3; D assignment may be TRBD1 or TRBD2 (6 bases each). The length of the CDR3 is 14 residues. The germline V gene has CDR1 ENHRY and CDR2 SYGVKD. Trimming left V 6 bases short and J 2 bases short, with 12 bases between. In DNA form, the CDR3 reads TGTGCCATCAGAGGGGGGCGAGTCACAGATACGCAGTATTTT. This encodes CAIRGGRVTDTQYF.

V and J are TRBV4-2 and TRBJ2-1, with D perhaps matching TRBD2 (7 bases). V was clipped by 0 bases and J by 4 bases, with 13 bases between them. The germline gives CDR1 LGHNA, CDR2 YNFKEQ. This CDR3 contains 16 residues. CDR3 nucleotides: TGTGCCAGCAGCCAAGACGGGGGGCGCGGTTACAATGAGCAGTTCTTC. Its protein product is CASSQDGGRGYNEQFF.

Ten or more counts support this clonotype. J is TRBJ2-2 and V is TRBV5-1, with TRBD2 matching over 7 bases. There are 14 residues in the CDR3. J lost 3 bases, V lost 4 bases, and 3 bases had no gene match. Germline V gene sequence: CDR1 SGHRS, CDR2 YFSETQ. The CDR3 reads CASSRDYYTGELFF. As DNA, the CDR3 is TGCGCCAGCAGCCGGGACTACTACACCGGGGAGCTGTTTTTT.

The chain links TRBV7-2 to TRBJ2-2; 7 positions agree with TRBD2. CDR1 SGHTA and CDR2 FQGNSA come from the germline V gene. V lost 8 bases and J lost 0; bases outside the gene matches: 3. There are 14 residues in the CDR3. The CDR3 DNA sequence: TGTGCCAGCTGCGGGAGTGCGAACACCGGGGAGCTGTTTTTT. Its protein is CASCGSANTGELFF.

V is TRBV6-4 and J is TRBJ1-1; possibly TRBD1 for D (6 bases). The CDR3 runs 13 residues. Per germline, CDR1 MRHNA and CDR2 SNTAGT. V was clipped by 3 bases and J by 10 bases, with 15 bases between them. CDR3 residues: CASSEVAGAAAFF. The DNA of the CDR3 is TGTGCCAGCAGTGAGGTGGCAGGGGCTGCAGCTTTCTTT.